This note documents a single TCR beta chain sequence. Its antigen is unknown. This specimen belongs to a study of vaccination effects on CD4 cells after COVID-19. The germline V gene encodes CDR1 MNHEY and CDR2 SVGAGI. CDR3 length: 13 residues. After removal of 6 bases from V and 5 bases from J, the junction contained 6 bases not matched to a gene. TCRdb's copy holds only in-frame clones and misses some; the assay was immunoSEQ multiplex PCR. Found here are tens of thousands of clones, around 70% of them singletons; the top ten hold around 19%. Prior to sequencing, the ViraFEST assay stimulated PBMC with viral peptide pools, which expanded the antigen-specific CD4+ T cells. Subsequent to less than eleven days of culture, CD4+ T cells were isolated. Nucleocapsid antibody tests were negative, and the vaccine recipients had no prior SARS-CoV-2 infection.

The sample here was CD4+ T cells from PBMCs cultured with SARS-CoV-2 spike peptides, taken before COVID-19 vaccination. The chain uses TRBV6-5 and TRBJ2-7, with 8 bases that match TRBD2. The TCR comes from a human donor who received a COVID-19 vaccine. Here the CDR3 DNA reads TGTGCCAGCAGGGTACCGGGACTAGACGAGCAGTACTTC. Translating gives CASRVPGLDEQYF.